This T cell receptor beta chain is drawn from a study of shared clonotypes between healthy human individuals. Turning to the study itself: Sampling drew on donors who were a couple of women and a few men aged 18 to 49. General study points: The sharing of around 5% of naive CD4 clonotypes was seen across a few donors. The generation probabilities recorded for non-shared clonotypes fell below those of clonotypes shared by all four donors.

Sequenced by immunoSEQ multiplex PCR; TCRdb stores in-frame clones only, minus some. The profile shows around 1.9 million clones, roughly 93% of them singletons. It was CD45RO-negative cells, positively selected for CCR7, that made up naive CD8 cells, with terminally differentiated effector memory CD45RA+ cells excluded. About this clone itself: What it binds is unknown.

This CDR3 spans 19 amino acids. V was shortened by 2 bases and J by 1 base, with 24 bases between the two germline ends. Per the germline V gene, CDR1 is MDHEN and CDR2 is SYDVKM. V usage is TRBV28 and J usage is TRBJ2-7; D may be TRBD1 (6 bases). The source material was naive CD8+ T cells from PBMCs. This receptor was taken from a man in his late teens or twenties in good health. Some clones in this sample may be carry-over from other donors' samples. CDR3: CASSLRKQPRDKGSYEQYF. The CDR3 nucleotides are TGTGCCAGCAGTTTACGTAAGCAACCACGGGACAAAGGATCCTACGAGCAGTACTTC.